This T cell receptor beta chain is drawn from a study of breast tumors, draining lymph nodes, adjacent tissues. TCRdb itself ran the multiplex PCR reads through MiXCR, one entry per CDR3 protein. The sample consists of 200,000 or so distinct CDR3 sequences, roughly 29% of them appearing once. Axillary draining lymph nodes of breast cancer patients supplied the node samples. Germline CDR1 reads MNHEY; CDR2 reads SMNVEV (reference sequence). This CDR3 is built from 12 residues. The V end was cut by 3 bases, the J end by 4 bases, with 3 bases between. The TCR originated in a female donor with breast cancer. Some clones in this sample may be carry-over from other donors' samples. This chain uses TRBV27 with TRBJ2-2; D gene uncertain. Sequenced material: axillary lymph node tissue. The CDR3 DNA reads TGTGCCAGCAGTTTGATCACCGGGGAGCTGTTTTTT. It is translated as CASSLITGELFF.